This TCR beta chain appears in the sequencing data of a study of shared clonotypes between healthy human individuals. Here immunoSEQ multiplex PCR was the method, and the copy in TCRdb shows in-frame clones only, minus some. The sample records over 1.5 million clones, roughly 98% being singletons. This clone has more than one count but fewer than ten. Other DNA sequences from this sample encode an identical CDR3 as well. Germline V gene lookup returns CDR1 SGHRS and CDR2 YFSETQ. V was cut by 0 bases and J by 1 base, with 5 bases left in between. The CDR3 runs 13 residues. The chain combines TRBV5-1 with TRBJ2-7, with TRBD2 as a possible D gene (5 bases). The TCR comes from a man in his thirties or forties in good health. Source material: naive CD4+ T cells sorted from blood. The sample's subset: CD45RA+ positively selected. CDR3 coding DNA: TGCGCCAGCAGCTTGGCGGGATCCTACGAGCAGTACTTC. It is translated as CASSLAGSYEQYF.